These 12 T cell receptor beta chains were sequenced from one sample in a study of blood T cell repertoires in COVID-19. The data were produced by immunoSEQ multiplex PCR, yet TCRdb's version contains in-frame clones alone and is incomplete. The data hold about 400,000 clones, with more than 70% observed a single time. Input material: PBMCs or T cells enriched from blood (not recorded which). The source is a man aged 35 to 55 in a cohort exposed to, infected with or recovered from COVID-19 (not recorded which).

The chain employs TRBV24-1 and TRBJ2-5; 9 bases are shared with TRBD2. V shed 0 bases and J 4 bases; nucleotides not matched to a gene: 5. The CDR3 totals 16 residues. Germline CDR1 and CDR2: KGHDR and SFDVKD. The CDR3 DNA reads TGTGCCACCAGTGATTTGGCGGGAGGGATGCGAGAGACCCAGTACTTC. This translates into CATSDLAGGMRETQYF.

The chain is built from TRBV21-1 and TRBJ2-3; TRBD2 is the table's D call, not checked against the DNA. TRBV21-1 corresponds to a pseudogene. The CDR3 is made up of 15 amino acids. This CDR3 is CASSKTRGAGDTQYF. CDR3 coding DNA: TGTGCCAGCAGCAAAACTCGGGGGGCCGGGGATACGCAGTATTTT.

This clone has more than one count but fewer than ten. The chain combines TRBV20-1 with TRBJ2-3, with 11 nucleotides matching TRBD2. The germline V gene encodes CDR1 DFQATT and CDR2 SNEGSKA (reference sequence). The CDR3 extends over 14 amino acids. The V gene end was trimmed by 3 bases and the J gene end by 4 bases; junction bases not matched to a gene: 3. The CDR3 bases are TGCAGTGCTAGTAGCGGGAGGGAGTCAGATACGCAGTATTTT. It codes for CSASSGRESDTQYF.

J is TRBJ2-1 and V is TRBV5-1, with 11 bases matching TRBD2. The CDR3 covers 16 residues. Germline CDR1 is SGHRS and CDR2 is YFSETQ. V dropped 4 bases and J dropped 5; count of bases not matched to a gene: 8. The CDR3 protein is CASSLRLAGGDNEQFF. DNA for the CDR3: TGCGCCAGCAGCCTTCGTCTAGCGGGAGGTGACAATGAGCAGTTCTTC.

The genes are TRBV10-3 and TRBJ1-5; D is possibly TRBD1 (6 bases). V shed 3 bases and J shed 6 bases, with 6 bases lying between them. There are 12 residues in the CDR3. Germline V lookup: CDR1 ENHRY, CDR2 SYGVKD. The CDR3 region is CAISEGGQPQHF. The CDR3 bases are TGTGCCATCAGTGAAGGGGGTCAGCCCCAGCATTTT.

The chain links TRBV15 to TRBJ2-7; perhaps TRBD2 as D (6 bases). V shed 3 bases and J shed 5 bases, with 17 bases lying between them. Germline loops: CDR1 LNHNV, CDR2 YYDKDF (reference sequence). This CDR3 has 15 amino acids. CDR3 in amino acids: CATSRTVSPGDEQYF. CDR3 nucleotide sequence: TGTGCCACCAGCAGGACAGTTAGCCCGGGGGACGAGCAGTACTTC. The full variable domain, its missing parts supplied by reference TRBV15 and TRBJ2-7, is DAMVIQNPRYQVTQFGKPVTLSCSQTLNHNVMYWYQQKSSQAPKLLFHYYDKDFNNEADTPDNFQSRRPNTSFCFLDIRSPGLGDTAMYLCATSRTVSPGDEQYFGPGTRLTVT.

The chain joins TRBV19 to TRBJ2-2; the D is unclear. This CDR3 is built from 15 residues. Trimming took off 1 base at V and 6 bases at J, with 12 bases between the two ends. The germline V gene encodes CDR1 LNHDA and CDR2 SQIVND (reference sequence). The chain's CDR3 is CASSIGPTRSGELFF. CDR3 sequence (DNA): TGTGCCAGTAGTATAGGCCCAACACGCTCCGGGGAGCTGTTTTTT.

The chain links TRBV5-4 to TRBJ2-2; 9 bases line up with TRBD1. V trimming: 4 bases; J trimming: 6 bases; junction bases outside the gene matches: 7. The CDR3 extends over 15 amino acids. Per germline, CDR1 SGHNT and CDR2 YYREEE (reference sequence). The DNA for the CDR3 is TGTGCCAGCAGCGGTGGGGGACAGGGATCCGGGGAGCTGTTTTTT. The encoded protein is CASSGGGQGSGELFF.

The chain is built from TRBV30 and TRBJ1-2; 8 bases agree with TRBD1. The CDR3 runs 12 residues. The J segment lost 7 bases and the V segment lost 2 bases, leaving 3 bases of the junction unmatched. CDR1 is GTSNPN and CDR2 is SVGIG in the germline V gene (reference sequence). The CDR3 DNA is TGTGCCTGGAGTACAGGGGGGGGTGGCTACACCTTC. Its protein is CAWSTGGGGYTF.

V is TRBV7-9 and J is TRBJ1-6; D gene ambiguous. V was cut by 0 bases and J by 6 bases, with 9 bases left in between. This CDR3 contains 15 residues. Germline CDR1 and CDR2: SEHNR and FQNEAQ (reference sequence). The CDR3 region is CASSLALGVNSPLHF. In nucleotides, the CDR3 is TGTGCCAGCAGCTTAGCCCTCGGAGTTAATTCACCCCTCCACTTT.

Regarding this clone: In the same sample, other DNA sequences code for this CDR3. The rearrangement joins TRBV7-3 to TRBJ1-2; TRBD1 is a possible D gene (5 bases). This CDR3 is built from 13 residues. Trimming shortened V by 5 bases and J by 1 base, and 8 bases separated the two germline ends. Germline V CDR1 and CDR2: SGHTA, FQGTGA. The CDR3 DNA sequence: TGTGCCAGCAGCCCCGACAGTAACTATGGCTACACCTTC. It translates to CASSPDSNYGYTF.

This clone appeared a few times. The CDR3 sequence: CASRAPPGRGVNTEAFF. CDR3 nucleotides: TGTGCCAGCAGAGCCCCCCCGGGCAGGGGGGTGAACACTGAAGCTTTCTTT. The V and J genes are TRBV2 and TRBJ1-1, with 7 positions matching TRBD1. Losses at the gene ends were 6 bases for V and 0 bases for J; bases not matched to a gene: 13. The germline V gene encodes CDR1 SNHLY and CDR2 FYNNEI. There are 17 residues in the CDR3.